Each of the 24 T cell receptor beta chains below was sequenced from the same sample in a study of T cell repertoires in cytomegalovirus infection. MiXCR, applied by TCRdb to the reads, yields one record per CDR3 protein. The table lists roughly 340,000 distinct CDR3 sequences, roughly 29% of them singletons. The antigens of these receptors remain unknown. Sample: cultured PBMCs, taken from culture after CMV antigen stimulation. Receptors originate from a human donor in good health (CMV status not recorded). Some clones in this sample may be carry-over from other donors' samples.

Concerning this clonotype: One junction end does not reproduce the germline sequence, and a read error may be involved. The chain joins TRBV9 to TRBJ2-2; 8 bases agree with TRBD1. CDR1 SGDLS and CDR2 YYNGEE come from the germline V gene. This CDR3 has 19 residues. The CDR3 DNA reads TGTGCCAGCGGCGTGTCGCACGGTAGGGGACAGGCGAACACCGGGGAGCTGTTTTTT. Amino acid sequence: CASGVSHGRGQANTGELFF.

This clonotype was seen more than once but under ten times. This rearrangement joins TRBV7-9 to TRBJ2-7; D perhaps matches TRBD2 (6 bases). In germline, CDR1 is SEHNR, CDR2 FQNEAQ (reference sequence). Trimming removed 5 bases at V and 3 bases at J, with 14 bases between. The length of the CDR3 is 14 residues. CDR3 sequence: CASSARLDGYEQYF. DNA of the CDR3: TGTGCCAGCAGCGCCCGACTAGACGGCTACGAGCAGTACTTC.

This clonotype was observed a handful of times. CDR3 nucleotide sequence: TGTGCCAGCAGTTTGTTACAGGGGGTCGAGCAGTACTTC. Its protein is CASSLLQGVEQYF. The chain recombines TRBV12-3 or TRBV12-4 with TRBJ2-7; TRBD1 matches at 8 bases. The CDR3 totals 13 residues. After removal of 3 bases from V and 6 bases from J, the junction contained 4 bases not matched to a gene.

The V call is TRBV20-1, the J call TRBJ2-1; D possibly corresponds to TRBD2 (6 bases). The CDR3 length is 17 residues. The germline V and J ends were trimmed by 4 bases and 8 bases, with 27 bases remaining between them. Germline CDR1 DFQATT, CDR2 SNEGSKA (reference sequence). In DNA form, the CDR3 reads TGCAGTGCTACCCTTAGCGGTGGTCAGGGCTCGGGGTATGAGCAGTTCTTC. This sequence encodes CSATLSGGQGSGYEQFF.

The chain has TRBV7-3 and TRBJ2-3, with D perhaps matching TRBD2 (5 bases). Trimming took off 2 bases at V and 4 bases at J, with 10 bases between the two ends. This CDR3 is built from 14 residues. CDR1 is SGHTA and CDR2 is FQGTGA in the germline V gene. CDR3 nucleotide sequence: TGTGCCAGCAGCTTATCGTCCGGGGCAGATACGCAGTATTTT. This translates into CASSLSSGADTQYF. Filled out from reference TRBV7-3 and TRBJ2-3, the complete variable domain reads GAGVSQTPSNKVTEKGKYVELRCDPISGHTALYWYRQSLGQGPEFLIYFQGTGAADDSGLPNDRFFAVRPEGSVSTLKIQRTERGDSAVYLCASSLSSGADTQYFGPGTRLTVL.

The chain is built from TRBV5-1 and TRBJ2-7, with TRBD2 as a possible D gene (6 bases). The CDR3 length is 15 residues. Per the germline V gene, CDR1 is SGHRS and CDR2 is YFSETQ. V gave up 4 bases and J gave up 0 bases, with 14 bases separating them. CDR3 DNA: TGCGCCAGCAGCCCTAGACTAGAGAGCTCCTACGAGCAGTACTTC. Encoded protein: CASSPRLESSYEQYF.

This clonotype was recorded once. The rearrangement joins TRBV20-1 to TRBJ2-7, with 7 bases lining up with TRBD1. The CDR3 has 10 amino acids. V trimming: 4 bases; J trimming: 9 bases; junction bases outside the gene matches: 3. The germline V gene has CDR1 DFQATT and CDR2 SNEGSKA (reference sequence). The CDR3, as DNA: TGCAGTGCTAAGGGACAGCTGCAGTACTTC. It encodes CSAKGQLQYF.

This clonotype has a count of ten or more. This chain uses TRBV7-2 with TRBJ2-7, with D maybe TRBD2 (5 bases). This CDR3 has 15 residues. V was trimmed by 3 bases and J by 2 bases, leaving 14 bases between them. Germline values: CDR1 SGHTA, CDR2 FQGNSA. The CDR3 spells CASSFSPASTYEQYF. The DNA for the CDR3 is TGTGCCAGCAGCTTTTCGCCGGCTAGCACCTACGAGCAGTACTTC.

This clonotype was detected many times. The CDR3 protein is CASHRGGYTDTQYF. For the CDR3, the DNA is TGTGCCAGTCATCGAGGGGGATACACAGATACGCAGTATTTT. The chain carries TRBV7-6 and TRBJ2-3; TRBD1 might be the D (6 bases). This CDR3 spans 14 amino acids. CDR1 and CDR2 from the germline V gene are SGHVS and FNYEAQ. V was clipped by 9 bases and J by 2 bases, with 15 bases between them.

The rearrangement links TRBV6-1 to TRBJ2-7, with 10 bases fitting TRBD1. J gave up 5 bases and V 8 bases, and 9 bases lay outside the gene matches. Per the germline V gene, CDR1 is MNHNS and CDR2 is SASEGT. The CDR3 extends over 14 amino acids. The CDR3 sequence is CASSGTGAPHEQYF. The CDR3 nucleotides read TGTGCCAGCTCCGGGACAGGGGCGCCCCACGAGCAGTACTTC.

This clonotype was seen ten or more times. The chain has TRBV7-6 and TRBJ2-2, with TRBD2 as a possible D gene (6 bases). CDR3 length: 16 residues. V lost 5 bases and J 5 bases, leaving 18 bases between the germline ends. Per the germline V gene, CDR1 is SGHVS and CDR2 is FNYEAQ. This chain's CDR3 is CASSNVAARVTGELFF. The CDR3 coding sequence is TGTGCCAGCAGCAATGTAGCGGCCCGAGTAACCGGGGAGCTGTTTTTT.

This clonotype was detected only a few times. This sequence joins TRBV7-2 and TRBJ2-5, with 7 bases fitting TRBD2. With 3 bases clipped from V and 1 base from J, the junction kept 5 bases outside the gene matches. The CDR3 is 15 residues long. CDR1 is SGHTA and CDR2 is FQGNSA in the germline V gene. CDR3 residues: CASSLFPGGQETQYF. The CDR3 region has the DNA TGTGCCAGCAGCTTGTTCCCGGGGGGCCAAGAGACCCAGTACTTC. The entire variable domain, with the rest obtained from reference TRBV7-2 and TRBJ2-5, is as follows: GAGVSQSPSNKVTEKGKDVELRCDPISGHTALYWYRQSLGQGLEFLIYFQGNSAPDKSGLPSDRFSAERTGGSVSTLTIQRTQQEDSAVYLCASSLFPGGQETQYFGPGTRLLVL.

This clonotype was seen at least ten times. As DNA, the CDR3 is TGTGCCAGCAGCTTAGTCAGGGGGCATAGTGAGCAGTTCTTC. Its protein is CASSLVRGHSEQFF. V gene TRBV7-2 combines with J gene TRBJ2-1; the match to TRBD1 covers 8 bases. The CDR3 has 14 amino acids. Trimming at V came to 1 base and at J to 9 bases, leaving 5 bases not matched to a gene. Per germline, CDR1 SGHTA and CDR2 FQGNSA.

The CDR3 sequence: CASSRGQGPYNEQFF. In nucleotides, the CDR3 is TGTGCCAGCTCACGAGGACAGGGTCCCTACAATGAGCAGTTCTTC. This chain links TRBV18 with TRBJ2-1; 8 bases line up with TRBD1. Trimming at V came to 4 bases and at J to 2 bases, leaving 4 bases not matched to a gene. The germline CDR1 and CDR2 sequences are KGHSH and LQKENI. This CDR3 is 15 amino acids long. Variable domain in full (rest from reference TRBV18 and TRBJ2-1): NAGVMQNPRHLVRRRGQEARLRCSPMKGHSHVYWYRQLPEEGLKFMVYLQKENIIDESGMPKERFSAEFPKEGPSILRIQQVVRGDSAAYFCASSRGQGPYNEQFFGPGTRLTVL.

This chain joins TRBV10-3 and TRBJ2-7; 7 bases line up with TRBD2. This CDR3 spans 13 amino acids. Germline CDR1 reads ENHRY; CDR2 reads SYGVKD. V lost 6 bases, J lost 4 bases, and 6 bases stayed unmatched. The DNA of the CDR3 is TGTGCCATCAGGGCCGGGGGGTCGTACGAGCAGTACTTC. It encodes CAIRAGGSYEQYF.

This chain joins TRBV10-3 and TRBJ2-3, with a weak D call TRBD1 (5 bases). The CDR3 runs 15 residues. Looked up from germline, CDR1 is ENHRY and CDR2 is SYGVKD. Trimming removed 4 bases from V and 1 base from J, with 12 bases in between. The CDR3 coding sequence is TGTGCCATCAGTGGCTACGGACAAGGCACAGATACGCAGTATTTT. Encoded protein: CAISGYGQGTDTQYF.

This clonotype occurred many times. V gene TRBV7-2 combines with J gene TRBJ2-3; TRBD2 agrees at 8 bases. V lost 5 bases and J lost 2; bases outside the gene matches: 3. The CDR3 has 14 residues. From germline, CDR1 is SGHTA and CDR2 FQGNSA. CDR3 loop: CASSPAGVTDTQYF. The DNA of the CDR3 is TGTGCCAGCAGCCCAGCGGGAGTCACAGATACGCAGTATTTT.

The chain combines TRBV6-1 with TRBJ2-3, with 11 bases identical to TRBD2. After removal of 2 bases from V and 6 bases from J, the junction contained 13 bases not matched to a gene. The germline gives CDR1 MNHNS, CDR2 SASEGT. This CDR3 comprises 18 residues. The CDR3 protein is CASSESETSGNPFDTQYF. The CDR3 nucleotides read TGTGCCAGCAGTGAATCGGAGACTAGCGGGAACCCCTTCGATACGCAGTATTTT.

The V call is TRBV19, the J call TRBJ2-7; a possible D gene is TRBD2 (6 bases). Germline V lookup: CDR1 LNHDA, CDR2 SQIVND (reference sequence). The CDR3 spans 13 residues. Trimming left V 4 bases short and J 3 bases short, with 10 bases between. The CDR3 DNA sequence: TGTGCCAGTAGTAAGACTAGAAACTACGAGCAGTACTTC. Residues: CASSKTRNYEQYF.

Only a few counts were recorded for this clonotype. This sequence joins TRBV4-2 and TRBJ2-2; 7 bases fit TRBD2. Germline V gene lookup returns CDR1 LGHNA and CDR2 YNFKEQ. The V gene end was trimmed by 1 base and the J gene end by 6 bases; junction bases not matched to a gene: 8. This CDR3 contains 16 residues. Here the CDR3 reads CASSQVGGNPSGELFF. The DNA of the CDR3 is TGTGCCAGCAGCCAAGTGGGGGGGAACCCCTCCGGGGAGCTGTTTTTT.

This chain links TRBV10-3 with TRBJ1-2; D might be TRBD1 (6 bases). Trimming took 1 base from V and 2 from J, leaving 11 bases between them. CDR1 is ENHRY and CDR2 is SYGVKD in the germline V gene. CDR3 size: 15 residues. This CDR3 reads CAISEYRETNYGYTF. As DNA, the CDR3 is TGTGCCATCAGTGAGTACAGGGAGACGAACTATGGCTACACCTTC.

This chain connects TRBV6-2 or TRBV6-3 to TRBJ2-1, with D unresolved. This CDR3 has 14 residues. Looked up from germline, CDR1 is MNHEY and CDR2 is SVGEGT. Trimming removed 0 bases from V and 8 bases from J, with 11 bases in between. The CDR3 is CASSYSTLSDEQFF. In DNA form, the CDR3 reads TGTGCCAGCAGTTACTCCACTTTGAGTGATGAGCAGTTCTTC.

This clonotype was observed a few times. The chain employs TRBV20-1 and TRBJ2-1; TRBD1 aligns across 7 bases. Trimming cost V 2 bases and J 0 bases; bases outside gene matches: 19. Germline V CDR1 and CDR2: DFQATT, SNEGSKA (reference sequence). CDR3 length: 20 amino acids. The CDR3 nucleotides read TGCAGTGCTAGACAACGTAGGGGGCCCGACCTAATTTCCTCCTACAATGAGCAGTTCTTC. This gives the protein CSARQRRGPDLISSYNEQFF.

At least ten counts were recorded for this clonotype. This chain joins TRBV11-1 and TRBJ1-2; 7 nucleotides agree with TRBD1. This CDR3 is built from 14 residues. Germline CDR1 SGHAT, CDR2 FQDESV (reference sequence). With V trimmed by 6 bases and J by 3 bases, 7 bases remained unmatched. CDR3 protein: CASSSRDRDYGYTF. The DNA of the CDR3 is TGTGCCAGCAGTTCACGGGACAGAGACTATGGCTACACCTTC. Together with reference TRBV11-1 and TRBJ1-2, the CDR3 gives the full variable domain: EAEVAQSPRYKITEKSQAVAFWCDPISGHATLYWYRQILGQGPELLVQFQDESVVDDSQLPKDRFSAERLKGVDSTLKIQPAELGDSAMYLCASSSRDRDYGYTFGSGTRLTVV.